The 32 T cell receptor beta chains below were found in one sample sequenced in a study of early T cells in non-severe SARS-CoV-2 infection. TCRdb re-analysed the 5' RACE reads in MiXCR, keeping a single row per CDR3 protein. There are approximately 97,000 distinct CDR3 sequences in the sample; approximately 11% occur only once, and roughly 4.5% lies in the top ten. The specimen was whole blood, collected at baseline. The source of these receptors is an adult who was a healthcare worker with PCR-confirmed SARS-CoV-2 infection or an uninfected control (not recorded which).

This clonotype occurred many times. The genes are TRBV6-6 and TRBJ2-2, with D uncertain. Germline V gene lookup returns CDR1 MNHNY and CDR2 SVGAGI (reference sequence). The CDR3 covers 12 residues. The V end was cut by 6 bases, the J end by 8 bases, with 10 bases between. This chain's CDR3 is CASSNGPGELFF. CDR3 DNA sequence: TGTGCCAGCAGCAACGGCCCAGGGGAGCTGTTTTTT.

In its sample, this clonotype was seen many times. The CDR3 reads CASSPQDLNVLTF. The CDR3 DNA follows: TGTGCCAGTAGTCCCCAGGACCTTAACGTCCTGACTTTC. The gene calls are TRBV19 and TRBJ2-6, with no clear D. Per germline, CDR1 LNHDA and CDR2 SQIVND (reference sequence). CDR3 length: 13 amino acids. V lost 5 bases and J lost 10, with 12 bases in between.

The table lists this clonotype with a few counts. V is TRBV30 and J is TRBJ2-1; TRBD2 matches at 11 bases. CDR1 GTSNPN and CDR2 SVGIG come from the germline V gene (reference sequence). The CDR3 totals 15 residues. The trim removed 0 bases at V and 3 bases at J, leaving 1 base unmatched. The CDR3 protein is CAWSVTSGGYNEQFF. The CDR3 DNA follows: TGTGCCTGGAGTGTAACTAGCGGGGGCTACAATGAGCAGTTCTTC.

The CDR3 nucleotides are TGTGCCAGCAGCTTGTCCGGGCTGGATTCACCCCTCCACTTT. It is translated as CASSLSGLDSPLHF. The chain employs TRBV5-8 and TRBJ1-6; the D is unclear. Germline V gene lookup returns CDR1 SGHTS and CDR2 YDEGEE. V lost 1 base and J lost 8, with 10 bases in between. CDR3 size: 14 residues.

This rearrangement joins TRBV29-1 to TRBJ2-7; D uncertain. Germline loops: CDR1 SQVTM, CDR2 ANQGSEA. Trimming took 4 bases from V and 3 from J, leaving 7 bases between them. This CDR3 has 11 amino acids. CDR3 amino acids: CSVGGSYEQYF. CDR3 sequence (DNA): TGCAGCGTTGGCGGCAGCTACGAGCAGTACTTC.

This clonotype showed up just a few times. This chain's CDR3 is CASSAGQPGNTIYF. In nucleotides, the CDR3 is TGCGCCAGCAGCGCGGGACAACCTGGAAACACCATATATTTT. The chain is built from TRBV5-1 and TRBJ1-3; D is possibly TRBD1 (6 bases). The V and J ends lost 4 bases and 2 bases respectively, with 10 bases between them. Germline CDR1 SGHRS, CDR2 YFSETQ. This CDR3 has 14 amino acids.

This clonotype occurred a few times. The chain is built from TRBV7-2 and TRBJ2-7; D is undetermined. The germline CDR1 and CDR2 sequences are SGHTA and FQGNSA. This CDR3 has 15 residues. V was pared by 1 base and J by 4 bases, with 14 bases between. DNA for the CDR3: TGTGCCAGCAGCTTAGTCTATGGGTACGGGTACGAGCAGTACTTC. Protein product: CASSLVYGYGYEQYF.

This clonotype appeared a few times. V is TRBV7-9 and J is TRBJ1-3; unclear D gene. Trimming cost V 7 bases and J 0 bases, with 13 bases left between them. There are 15 residues in the CDR3. Germline V gives CDR1 SEHNR, CDR2 FQNEAQ (reference sequence). This CDR3 reads CASTDPANSGNTIYF. CDR3 coding DNA: TGTGCCAGCACGGACCCCGCTAACTCTGGAAACACCATATATTTT.

The rearrangement uses TRBV18 and TRBJ2-1; D may be TRBD2 (6 bases). Deletions cut 0 bases from V and 9 bases from J, with 6 bases between. Germline V gene data show CDR1 as KGHSH and CDR2 as LQKENI. CDR3 size: 12 residues. CDR3 DNA sequence: TGTGCCAGCTCACCACCGGAGGGTGAGCAGTTCTTC. This encodes CASSPPEGEQFF.

Only a few counts were recorded for this clonotype. V gene TRBV24-1 combines with J gene TRBJ2-1; D is unclear. CDR1 is KGHDR, CDR2 SFDVKD, per germline. The CDR3 loop spans 12 amino acids. Trimming pared 10 bases from V and 5 bases from J, leaving 11 bases between. CDR3 DNA: TGTGCCACGAAAGGGCCCAACAATGAGCAGTTCTTC. As protein: CATKGPNNEQFF.

This chain uses TRBV11-2 with TRBJ2-7, with D perhaps TRBD1 (6 bases). The V end lost 4 bases, the J end lost 2 bases, and 18 bases lay between the germline ends. Germline V CDR1 and CDR2: SGHAT, FQNNGV. There are 16 residues in the CDR3. This CDR3 reads CASSSYRVGMAYEQYF. DNA of the CDR3: TGTGCCAGCAGCTCCTACAGGGTGGGGATGGCCTACGAGCAGTACTTC.

CDR3 residues: CASSLVRERWQETQYF. The CDR3 region has the DNA TGTGCCAGCAGCTTAGTGCGGGAGCGGTGGCAAGAGACCCAGTACTTC. The chain combines TRBV7-2 with TRBJ2-5, with 7 bases identical to TRBD2. With 1 base clipped from V and 2 bases from J, the junction kept 7 bases outside the gene matches. Germline CDR1 is SGHTA and CDR2 is FQGNSA. The CDR3 is made up of 16 amino acids. The full variable domain, completed using reference TRBV7-2 and TRBJ2-5, is GAGVSQSPSNKVTEKGKDVELRCDPISGHTALYWYRQSLGQGLEFLIYFQGNSAPDKSGLPSDRFSAERTGGSVSTLTIQRTQQEDSAVYLCASSLVRERWQETQYFGPGTRLLVL.

This clonotype was recorded at least ten times. The chain joins TRBV18 to TRBJ2-3; TRBD1 might be the D (6 bases). The CDR3 covers 12 residues. Germline V CDR1 and CDR2: KGHSH, LQKENI. V lost 2 bases to trimming and J lost 7 bases, with 7 bases between them. The CDR3: CASSPTGYTQYF. The CDR3, as DNA: TGTGCCAGCTCACCAACAGGGTATACGCAGTATTTT. Combining the CDR3 with reference TRBV18 and TRBJ2-3 gives the whole variable domain NAGVMQNPRHLVRRRGQEARLRCSPMKGHSHVYWYRQLPEEGLKFMVYLQKENIIDESGMPKERFSAEFPKEGPSILRIQQVVRGDSAAYFCASSPTGYTQYFGPGTRLTVL.

This clonotype was detected a few times. This rearrangement joins TRBV6-4 to TRBJ2-5; D may be TRBD2 (6 bases). V was shortened by 9 bases and J by 3 bases, with 14 bases between the two germline ends. The CDR3 contains 13 residues. The germline V gene has CDR1 MRHNA and CDR2 SNTAGT. DNA of the CDR3: TGTGCCAGGGAGCCGGGACTCAAAGAGACCCAGTACTTC. It specifies CAREPGLKETQYF.

The table lists this clonotype with many counts. V usage is TRBV20-1 and J usage is TRBJ2-5, with 11 bases that match TRBD2. Germline-derived CDR1 and CDR2 are DFQATT and SNEGSKA (reference sequence). The trim removed 5 bases at V and 1 base at J, leaving 6 bases unmatched. There are 15 residues in the CDR3. The CDR3 sequence is CSAGRLAGLQETQYF. Written as DNA, the CDR3 is TGCAGTGCTGGGAGACTAGCGGGGCTCCAAGAGACCCAGTACTTC.

This clonotype was detected a few times. The gene calls are TRBV20-1 and TRBJ2-1; D tentatively reads TRBD1 or TRBD2 (5 bases each). The CDR3 extends over 14 amino acids. CDR1 is DFQATT and CDR2 is SNEGSKA in the germline V gene (reference sequence). Between the trimmed V and J ends, which lost 6 bases and 3 bases, there was a span of 15 bases. The CDR3 spells CSARVEAYYNEQFF. The CDR3 DNA reads TGCAGTGCCAGGGTGGAGGCGTACTACAATGAGCAGTTCTTC.

The J gene is TRBJ1-1, the V gene TRBV29-1; D remains ambiguous. The CDR3 spans 13 residues. Trimming shortened V by 6 bases and J by 2 bases, and 13 bases separated the two germline ends. CDR1 is SQVTM and CDR2 is ANQGSEA in the germline V gene. In DNA, the CDR3 is TGCAGCGTCGCGGGCCAGCCTAACACTGAAGCTTTCTTT. As protein: CSVAGQPNTEAFF.

This clonotype was counted between two and nine times. The rearrangement joins TRBV2 to TRBJ2-3; D is unresolved. Germline CDR1 SNHLY, CDR2 FYNNEI. V lost 5 bases and J 5 bases, leaving 14 bases between the germline ends. The CDR3 covers 14 residues. CDR3 sequence: CASSRLSRVDTQYF. The CDR3 DNA reads TGTGCCAGCAGTCGACTTAGTCGGGTAGATACGCAGTATTTT.

In this sample, this clonotype turned up many times. V and J are TRBV29-1 and TRBJ1-4; D possibly corresponds to TRBD1 (6 bases). V shed 6 bases and J shed 11 bases, with 13 bases lying between them. Germline CDR1 is SQVTM and CDR2 is ANQGSEA. The CDR3 has 11 residues. CDR3 in amino acids: CSVGQGNKLFF. As DNA, the CDR3 is TGCAGCGTAGGCCAGGGGAACAAACTGTTTTTT.

This clonotype has a count of ten or more. This sequence joins TRBV20-1 and TRBJ1-6; possibly TRBD1 for D (6 bases). This CDR3 is built from 14 residues. V lost 5 bases and J 7 bases, leaving 15 bases between the germline ends. Germline V gene data show CDR1 as DFQATT and CDR2 as SNEGSKA (reference sequence). The CDR3 spells CSASRGQRNSPLHF. The CDR3 DNA follows: TGCAGTGCTTCCAGGGGCCAAAGGAATTCACCCCTCCACTTT.

This clonotype was seen repeatedly, ten times or more. One end of the junction is discordant with germline, which a read error may explain. The CDR3 protein is CSDRRDTDTQYF. The CDR3 bases are TGCAGTGATAGACGAGACACAGATACGCAGTATTTT. The chain links TRBV20-1 to TRBJ2-3; D remains unclear. The CDR3 consists of 12 residues. The germline V gene has CDR1 DFQATT and CDR2 SNEGSKA (reference sequence).

This clonotype has a handful of counts. The chain combines TRBV20-1 with TRBJ1-2; D call uncertain. Looked up from germline, CDR1 is DFQATT and CDR2 is SNEGSKA (reference sequence). V lost 3 bases and J 13 bases, leaving 6 bases between the germline ends. The CDR3 has 8 amino acids. The CDR3 sequence is CSASASTF. Here the CDR3 DNA reads TGCAGTGCTAGTGCCTCCACCTTC.

The V call is TRBV7-8, the J call TRBJ2-5; D may be TRBD1 or TRBD2 (6 bases each). Germline loops: CDR1 SGHVS, CDR2 FQNEAQ. Trimming removed 10 bases from V and 5 bases from J, with 17 bases in between. This CDR3 spans 13 amino acids. CDR3 nucleotides: TGTGCCACCGCCGGGGGCAGGGCGGAGACCCAGTACTTC. Translated, it gives CATAGGRAETQYF.

The rearrangement uses TRBV29-1 and TRBJ2-2, with D possibly TRBD2 on 5 matching bases. The germline CDR1 and CDR2 sequences are SQVTM and ANQGSEA. Trimming removed 4 bases at V and 9 bases at J, with 12 bases between. The CDR3 covers 12 residues. DNA for the CDR3: TGCAGCGTTGCGGGGTGGAACCGGGAGCTGTTTTTT. Protein product: CSVAGWNRELFF.

This clonotype was seen repeatedly, ten times or more. J is TRBJ1-1 and V is TRBV5-1, with D possibly TRBD1 on 5 matching bases. Trimming left V 0 bases short and J 0 bases short, with 15 bases between. This CDR3 contains 17 residues. The V gene's germline CDR1 is SGHRS and CDR2 YFSETQ. The CDR3, as DNA: TGCGCCAGCAGCTTGGCCGGGGCAGCGAACATGAACACTGAAGCTTTCTTT. This encodes CASSLAGAANMNTEAFF.

This clonotype was observed a handful of times. V gene TRBV7-2 combines with J gene TRBJ2-5, with D possibly called TRBD1 or TRBD2 (5 bases each). CDR3 size: 11 residues. Trimming pared 5 bases from V and 7 bases from J, leaving 8 bases between. The V gene's germline CDR1 is SGHTA and CDR2 FQGNSA. The CDR3 nucleotides read TGTGCCAGCAGCCCGGGGCTGACCCAGTACTTC. Translated, it gives CASSPGLTQYF.

There are many counts of this clonotype. The chain joins TRBV18 to TRBJ2-3, with a tentative D call TRBD1 (5 bases). CDR1 is KGHSH and CDR2 is LQKENI in the germline V gene. The V end was cut by 4 bases, the J end by 3 bases, with 11 bases between. The CDR3 extends over 14 amino acids. In DNA form, the CDR3 reads TGTGCCAGCTCACTCGTGAAGGGGACAGATACGCAGTATTTT. Encoded protein: CASSLVKGTDTQYF.

This clonotype was recorded only once. V gene TRBV7-2 combines with J gene TRBJ2-6; no definite D call. The V and J ends lost 5 bases and 9 bases respectively, with 11 bases between them. The CDR3 is made up of 13 amino acids. Germline loops: CDR1 SGHTA, CDR2 FQGNSA. CDR3 loop: CASSPPPSNVLTF. The DNA for the CDR3 is TGTGCCAGCAGCCCCCCCCCAAGCAACGTCCTGACTTTC. Together with reference TRBV7-2 and TRBJ2-6, the CDR3 gives the full variable domain: GAGVSQSPSNKVTEKGKDVELRCDPISGHTALYWYRQSLGQGLEFLIYFQGNSAPDKSGLPSDRFSAERTGGSVSTLTIQRTQQEDSAVYLCASSPPPSNVLTFGAGSRLTVL.

This clonotype was counted at least ten times. The chain is built from TRBV7-9 and TRBJ2-7; TRBD1 matches at 7 bases. The CDR3 length is 12 residues. The ends lost 11 bases at V and 5 bases at J; junction bases unmatched: 9. Looked up from germline, CDR1 is SEHNR and CDR2 is FQNEAQ (reference sequence). CDR3 in DNA: TGTGCCGGACAGGTGGGGCTTGACGAGCAGTACTTC. Its translation is CAGQVGLDEQYF.

This clonotype has a handful of counts. The chain recombines TRBV30 with TRBJ1-1; D is uncertain. The CDR3 sequence is 13 residues long. Germline V gene sequence: CDR1 GTSNPN, CDR2 SVGIG (reference sequence). Trimming removed 2 bases at V and 5 bases at J, with 12 bases between. CDR3 nucleotide sequence: TGTGCCTGGAGTCGTACAGCGGGGACTGAAGCTTTCTTT. Amino acids: CAWSRTAGTEAFF.

This clonotype appeared a few times. DNA of the CDR3: TGTGCCAGCAGGACGACAGAGAACACTGAAGCTTTCTTT. Residues: CASRTTENTEAFF. J is TRBJ1-1 and V is TRBV28, with D perhaps matching TRBD1 (5 bases). The CDR3 contains 13 residues. Germline CDR1 is MDHEN and CDR2 is SYDVKM. Trimming took off 6 bases at V and 1 base at J, with 9 bases between the two ends.

V and J are TRBV29-1 and TRBJ2-7; 7 positions match TRBD1. This CDR3 is built from 12 residues. The ends lost 1 base at V and 6 bases at J; junction bases unmatched: 3. Germline CDR1 and CDR2: SQVTM and ANQGSEA. CDR3 sequence reads: CSVEGYRGEQYF. The CDR3 DNA reads TGCAGCGTTGAAGGGTACAGGGGCGAGCAGTACTTC.